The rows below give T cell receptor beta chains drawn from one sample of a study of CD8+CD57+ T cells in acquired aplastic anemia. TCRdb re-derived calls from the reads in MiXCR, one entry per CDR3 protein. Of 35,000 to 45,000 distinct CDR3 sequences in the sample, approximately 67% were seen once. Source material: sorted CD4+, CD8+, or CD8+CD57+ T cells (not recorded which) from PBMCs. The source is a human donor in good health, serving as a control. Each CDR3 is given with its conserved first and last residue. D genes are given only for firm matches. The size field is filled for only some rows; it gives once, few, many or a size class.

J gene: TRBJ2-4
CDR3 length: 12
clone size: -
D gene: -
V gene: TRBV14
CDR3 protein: CASSQIRGIQYF
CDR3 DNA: TGTGCCAGCAGCCAGATTCGGGGCATTCAGTACTTC

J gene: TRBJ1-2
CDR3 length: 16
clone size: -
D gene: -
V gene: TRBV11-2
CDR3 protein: CASSPKGYLANYGYTF
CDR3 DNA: TGTGCCAGCAGTCCGAAGGGCTACTTAGCTAACTATGGCTACACCTTC

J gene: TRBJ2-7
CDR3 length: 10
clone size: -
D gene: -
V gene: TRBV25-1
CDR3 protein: CASTMTLQHF
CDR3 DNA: TGTGCCAGCACCATGACACTGCAGCACTTC

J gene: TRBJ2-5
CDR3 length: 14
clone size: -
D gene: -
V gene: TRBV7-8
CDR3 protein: CASSPPTIQETQYF
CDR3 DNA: TGTGCCAGCAGCCCACCGACTATTCAAGAGACCCAGTACTTC

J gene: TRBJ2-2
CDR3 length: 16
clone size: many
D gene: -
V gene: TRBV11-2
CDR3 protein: CASSSLRDKNTGELFF
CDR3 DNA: TGTGCCAGCAGCTCTCTCCGGGACAAGAACACCGGGGAGCTGTTTTTT

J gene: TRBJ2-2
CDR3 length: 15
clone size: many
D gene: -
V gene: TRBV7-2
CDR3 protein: CASSRAGSNTGELFF
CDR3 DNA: TGTGCCAGCAGTAGGGCCGGCTCGAACACCGGGGAGCTGTTTTTT

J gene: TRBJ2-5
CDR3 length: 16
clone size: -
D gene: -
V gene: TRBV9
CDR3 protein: CASSEGEETLQETQYF
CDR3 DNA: TGTGCCAGCAGCGAAGGGGAGGAGACCCTACAAGAGACCCAGTACTTC

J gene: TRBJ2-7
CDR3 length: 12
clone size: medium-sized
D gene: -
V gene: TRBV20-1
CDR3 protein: CSARFLSYEQYF
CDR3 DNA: TGCAGTGCTAGATTCTTAAGCTACGAGCAGTACTTC

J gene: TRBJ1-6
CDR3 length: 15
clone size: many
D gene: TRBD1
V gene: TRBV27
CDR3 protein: CASSLSTGYNSPLHF
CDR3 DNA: TGTGCCAGCAGTTTATCGACAGGGTATAATTCACCCCTCCACTTT

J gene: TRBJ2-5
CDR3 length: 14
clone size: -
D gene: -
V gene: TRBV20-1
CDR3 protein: CSASPTGTWETQYF
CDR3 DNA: TGCAGTGCTAGTCCAACAGGGACTTGGGAGACCCAGTACTTC

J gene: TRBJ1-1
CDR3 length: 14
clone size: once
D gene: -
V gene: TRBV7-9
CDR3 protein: CASSLAAGGTEAFF
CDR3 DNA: TGTGCCAGCAGCTTAGCGGCGGGTGGGACTGAAGCTTTCTTT

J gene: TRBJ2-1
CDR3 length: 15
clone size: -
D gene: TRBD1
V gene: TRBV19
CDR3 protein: CASSAGQGAYNEQFF
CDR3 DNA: TGTGCCAGTAGTGCCGGACAGGGGGCCTACAATGAGCAGTTCTTC

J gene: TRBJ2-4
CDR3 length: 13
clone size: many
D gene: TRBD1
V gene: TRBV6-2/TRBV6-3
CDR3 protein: CASSPRDSDIQYF
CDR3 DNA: TGTGCCAGCAGCCCAAGGGACAGTGACATTCAGTACTTC

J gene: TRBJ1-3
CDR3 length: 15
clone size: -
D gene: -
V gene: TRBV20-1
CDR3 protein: CSAKSFGGSGNTIYF
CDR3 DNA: TGCAGTGCCAAATCTTTCGGTGGCTCTGGAAACACCATATATTTT